These 25 T cell receptor beta chains share one sample of origin, sequenced in a study of naive and memory T cell subsets. The library had UMIs added by 3' ligation of an oligonucleotide to TCR cDNA. Four PCR rounds used nested alpha and beta constant region primers plus the SP2 primer. TCRdb reprocessed the 5' RACE reads with MiXCR, giving one entry per CDR3 protein. The data show roughly 62,000 distinct CDR3 sequences, 7% to 8% seen once. The receptors were sampled from a female donor in good health.

This clonotype was seen just once. One junction end does not reproduce the germline sequence, and a read error may be involved. The rearrangement links TRBV3-1 to TRBJ2-3; the match to TRBD1 covers 12 bases. The CDR3 is 15 amino acids. Germline-derived CDR1 and CDR2 are LGHDT and YNNKEL (reference sequence). CDR3 bases: TGTGCCAGCAGCCGAGGGACAGGGGGCTCAGATACGCGGTATTTT. Its protein is CASSRGTGGSDTRYF.

The chain recombines TRBV29-1 with TRBJ2-3; TRBD2 might be the D (5 bases). Trimming removed 4 bases at V and 0 bases at J, with 8 bases between. Per germline, CDR1 SQVTM and CDR2 ANQGSEA. The CDR3 is 13 amino acids. The CDR3: CSVAGKSTDTQYF. The DNA of the CDR3 is TGCAGCGTTGCGGGGAAGAGCACAGATACGCAGTATTTT.

This clonotype was seen a single time. The gene calls are TRBV28 and TRBJ1-2; TRBD1 agrees at 7 bases. After removal of 4 bases from V and 5 bases from J, the junction contained 7 bases not matched to a gene. Germline-derived CDR1 and CDR2 are MDHEN and SYDVKM. The CDR3 is made up of 14 amino acids. The DNA of the CDR3 is TGTGCCAGCAGTTCCCCGGGACAGAAGTATGGCTACACCTTC. Its translation: CASSSPGQKYGYTF.

This clonotype was counted at least ten times. V is TRBV5-1 and J is TRBJ2-7; D is tentatively TRBD1 or TRBD2 (5 bases each). V dropped 4 bases and J dropped 3 bases, with 14 bases sitting between them. The CDR3 has 14 residues. CDR1 and CDR2 from the germline V gene are SGHRS and YFSETQ. CDR3 sequence reads: CASSPGTENYEQYF. Here the CDR3 DNA reads TGCGCCAGCAGCCCCGGGACGGAAAACTACGAGCAGTACTTC.

This clonotype showed up many times. V is TRBV27 and J is TRBJ1-1, with 7 positions matching TRBD1. This CDR3 is 16 amino acids long. Trimming took 4 bases from V and 1 from J; bases not matched to a gene: 9. Per germline, CDR1 MNHEY and CDR2 SMNVEV (reference sequence). CDR3 sequence: CASSSFPGQRNTEAFF. CDR3 DNA sequence: TGTGCCAGCAGTTCCTTTCCGGGACAGAGGAACACTGAAGCTTTCTTT.

The genes are TRBV20-1 and TRBJ1-3; weak D call: TRBD1 (5 bases). V lost 3 bases and J lost 1, with 10 bases in between. CDR1 is DFQATT and CDR2 is SNEGSKA in the germline V gene (reference sequence). This CDR3 region has 14 residues. The CDR3 here is CSASLGTSGNTIYF. The CDR3 DNA reads as TGCAGTGCTAGTTTGGGGACGTCTGGAAACACCATATATTTT.

As regards this clonotype: The conserved phenylalanine or tryptophan is not found at the CDR3 terminus, so this likely reflects a read error. This sequence joins TRBV6-5 and TRBJ1-2; TRBD1 matches at 8 bases. With 6 bases clipped from V and 7 bases from J, the junction kept 7 bases outside the gene matches. This CDR3 is built from 13 residues. CDR1 and CDR2 (germline): MNHEY, SVGAGI. CDR3 in DNA: TGTGCCAGCAGCACCCAGGGGGCGGGTGGCTACACCTCC. This sequence encodes CASSTQGAGGYTS.

In its sample, this clonotype was seen many times. The V and J genes are TRBV27 and TRBJ2-7; maybe TRBD2 (5 bases). The CDR3 is made up of 12 amino acids. CDR1 is MNHEY and CDR2 is SMNVEV in the germline V gene (reference sequence). Trimming left V 5 bases short and J 2 bases short, with 7 bases between. The CDR3 spells CASSTGAYEQYF. The CDR3 DNA is TGTGCCAGCAGTACCGGGGCCTACGAGCAGTACTTC.

This clonotype was seen many times. The chain employs TRBV28 and TRBJ2-3; 8 nucleotides match TRBD2. The CDR3 contains 16 residues. The V and J ends lost 4 bases and 0 bases, in that order; junction bases with no gene match: 6. The germline V gene has CDR1 MDHEN and CDR2 SYDVKM. For the CDR3, the DNA is TGTGCCAGCAGTTGGACTAGCTGGGCTAGCACAGATACGCAGTATTTT. As protein: CASSWTSWASTDTQYF.

This clonotype was counted at least ten times. The V and J genes are TRBV25-1 and TRBJ2-3; 12 bases map to TRBD2. From germline, CDR1 is MGHDK and CDR2 SYGVNS. The CDR3 is 16 residues long. The trim removed 2 bases at V and 7 bases at J, leaving 7 bases unmatched. The CDR3 sequence: CASSEPSGREGNTQYF. Written as DNA, the CDR3 is TGTGCCAGCAGTGAACCTAGCGGGAGGGAGGGAAATACGCAGTATTTT.

This clonotype has only a few counts. The rearrangement uses TRBV7-2 and TRBJ2-3; 11 bases map to TRBD2. The CDR3 covers 17 residues. From germline, CDR1 is SGHTA and CDR2 FQGNSA. The trim removed 4 bases at V and 2 bases at J, leaving 8 bases unmatched. The CDR3: CASSSQPSGGPTDTQYF. The CDR3 bases are TGTGCCAGCAGCTCGCAACCTAGCGGGGGGCCCACAGATACGCAGTATTTT.

This clonotype came up a few times. The chain couples TRBV7-8 to TRBJ2-2; 10 positions match TRBD2. The germline CDR1 and CDR2 sequences are SGHVS and FQNEAQ. V shed 6 bases, J shed 6 bases, and the junction held 10 bases outside the gene matches. The CDR3 sequence is 16 residues long. CDR3 DNA sequence: TGTGCCAGCAGTCCCTCCGGGACTAGCGTCTCCGGGGAGCTGTTTTTT. Translated, it gives CASSPSGTSVSGELFF.

This clonotype has just a few counts. J is TRBJ2-5 and V is TRBV7-9, with D perhaps TRBD2 (6 bases). Germline-derived CDR1 and CDR2 are SEHNR and FQNEAQ (reference sequence). This CDR3 is built from 14 residues. The V gene lost 3 bases and the J gene lost 4 bases, with 12 bases spanning the gap. CDR3 nucleotide sequence: TGTGCCAGCAGCTTGGCGGGGTGGGGAGAGACCCAGTACTTC. This codes for CASSLAGWGETQYF.

This clonotype showed up many times. This chain joins TRBV10-3 and TRBJ2-1; TRBD1 agrees at 7 bases. V was clipped by 7 bases and J by 10 bases; unmatched bases: 7. The CDR3 runs to 12 residues. Germline values: CDR1 ENHRY, CDR2 SYGVKD. The CDR3 bases are TGTGCCATCAAGCCCGAGGGGGCCGAGCAGTTCTTC. This translates into CAIKPEGAEQFF.

This clonotype was observed a few times. The chain joins TRBV14 to TRBJ2-5; 9 nucleotides line up with TRBD2. V gave up 0 bases and J gave up 7 bases; unmatched junction bases: 18. Per germline, CDR1 SGHDN and CDR2 FVKESK. This CDR3 is built from 19 residues. DNA of the CDR3: TGTGCCAGCAGCCAAGATGGGCGCGGGGGGGCCCGGAGCGAGGCGACCCAGTACTTC. Residues: CASSQDGRGGARSEATQYF.

This clonotype was observed many times. This rearrangement joins TRBV5-1 to TRBJ2-5; D not certain. The CDR3 loop spans 15 amino acids. Germline V gives CDR1 SGHRS, CDR2 YFSETQ. Deletions cut 1 base from V and 4 bases from J, with 14 bases between. The CDR3 DNA sequence: TGCGCCAGCAGCTTGCAGCAGCGCCGAGCAGAGACCCAGTACTTC. This encodes CASSLQQRRAETQYF.

This chain joins TRBV9 and TRBJ2-2; 9 bases are shared with TRBD1. The CDR3 runs 18 residues. CDR1 is SGDLS, CDR2 YYNGEE, per germline. V gave up 4 bases and J gave up 0 bases; unmatched junction bases: 10. CDR3 nucleotides: TGTGCCAGCAGCCCCCGGGACAGGGCTTTTGCGAACACCGGGGAGCTGTTTTTT. Protein product: CASSPRDRAFANTGELFF.

J is TRBJ1-4 and V is TRBV6-1; perhaps TRBD1 as D (6 bases). V was pared by 7 bases and J by 8 bases, with 11 bases between. CDR3 size: 12 residues. CDR1 MNHNS and CDR2 SASEGT come from the germline V gene. This chain's CDR3 is CASKGGREKLFF. Written as DNA, the CDR3 is TGTGCCAGCAAGGGGGGGAGAGAAAAACTGTTTTTT.

This clonotype appeared a few times. The rearrangement uses TRBV11-2 and TRBJ2-7, with D tentatively TRBD1 (5 bases). Germline lookup yields CDR1 SGHAT and CDR2 FQNNGV. The CDR3 length is 14 residues. Trimming pared 1 base from V and 1 base from J, leaving 8 bases between. CDR3 sequence (DNA): TGTGCCAGCAGCTTAGCGGCAGGGTCCTACGAGCAGTACTTC. It translates to CASSLAAGSYEQYF.

V is TRBV7-9 and J is TRBJ2-7; 9 bases line up with TRBD2. Trimming at V came to 5 bases and at J to 3 bases, leaving 14 bases not matched to a gene. This CDR3 has 17 residues. Germline-derived CDR1 and CDR2 are SEHNR and FQNEAQ (reference sequence). The CDR3 protein is CASSPRKLAGTSYEQYF. CDR3 sequence (DNA): TGTGCCAGCAGCCCGAGAAAGCTAGCGGGGACAAGCTACGAGCAGTACTTC.

Points on this clonotype: The germline gene is not matched at one end of the junction; a read error may be the cause. The chain joins TRBV2 to TRBJ2-1; D is ambiguous. Germline V CDR1 and CDR2: SNHLY, FYNNEI. The CDR3 is made up of 11 amino acids. The CDR3 DNA reads TGTGCCAGCAGCCCGTACAATAAGCAGTTCTTC. Protein product: CASSPYNKQFF.

The CDR3 DNA reads TGTGCCAGCAGCTCGGGACAGGCAAATTCACCCCTCCACTTT. Translating it yields CASSSGQANSPLHF. V and J are TRBV7-2 and TRBJ1-6, with 8 bases identical to TRBD1. V was pared by 4 bases and J by 7 bases, with 3 bases of the junction left unmatched. The CDR3 has 14 amino acids. CDR1 and CDR2 from the germline V gene are SGHTA and FQGNSA. Full variable domain (outside the CDR3, taken from reference TRBV7-2 and TRBJ1-6): GAGVSQSPSNKVTEKGKDVELRCDPISGHTALYWYRQSLGQGLEFLIYFQGNSAPDKSGLPSDRFSAERTGGSVSTLTIQRTQQEDSAVYLCASSSGQANSPLHFGNGTRLTVT.

CDR3 nucleotides: TGTGCCAGCAGCCACCAACTAGCGGGTCCTCCCTACGAGCAGTACTTC. This sequence encodes CASSHQLAGPPYEQYF. The chain recombines TRBV27 with TRBJ2-7; 9 bases fit TRBD2. Losses at the gene ends were 6 bases for V and 2 bases for J; bases not matched to a gene: 11. This CDR3 region has 16 residues. Germline V gives CDR1 MNHEY, CDR2 SMNVEV (reference sequence).

In its sample, this clonotype was seen many times. The chain recombines TRBV7-6 with TRBJ2-7; 8 bases align to TRBD2. The CDR3 is 15 amino acids. With 5 bases clipped from V and 2 bases from J, the junction kept 8 bases outside the gene matches. CDR1 is SGHVS, CDR2 FNYEAQ, per germline. CDR3 protein: CASSRFSGDTYEQYF. The CDR3, as DNA: TGTGCCAGCAGCCGATTTAGCGGGGACACCTACGAGCAGTACTTC.

This clonotype has more than one count but fewer than ten. The V gene is TRBV20-1, the J gene TRBJ1-5; TRBD1 is a possible D gene (5 bases). Looked up from germline, CDR1 is DFQATT and CDR2 is SNEGSKA (reference sequence). V lost 3 bases to trimming and J lost 1 base, with 13 bases between them. This CDR3 comprises 15 residues. The CDR3 sequence is CSASPQGSSNQPQHF. As DNA, the CDR3 is TGCAGTGCTAGTCCGCAGGGTAGCAGCAATCAGCCCCAGCATTTT.